These 9 T cell receptor beta chains came from one sample sequenced in a study of CD8 T cells in ankylosing spondylitis. Each CDR3 protein gets one entry after TCRdb re-called the 5' RACE reads with MiXCR. Seen here are some 130,000 distinct CDR3 sequences, around 9% observed once, and the top ten hold approximately 3.6%. The sequenced material came from blood, either unsorted or a sorted T cell fraction (not recorded which). The receptors originated from a male donor with ankylosing spondylitis or in good health (not recorded which).

This clonotype was seen only a few times. The CDR3 nucleotides are TGTGCCAGCTCACCTAGGGAATCGAGCTCCTACGAGCAGTACTTC. It yields the protein CASSPRESSSYEQYF. The J gene is TRBJ2-7, the V gene TRBV18; unclear D gene. CDR3 length equals 15 residues. The germline CDR1 and CDR2 sequences are KGHSH and LQKENI. V lost 3 bases to trimming and J lost 0 bases, with 12 bases between them.

Many counts were recorded for this clonotype. The V and J genes are TRBV6-5 and TRBJ1-6; a weak D match, TRBD1 (5 bases). Germline CDR1 reads MNHEY; CDR2 reads SVGAGI. CDR3 size: 14 residues. With 2 bases removed from V and 10 bases from J, the gap between germline ends came to 12 bases. The CDR3 DNA is TGTGCCAGCAGTTACAGGGGAGTCGGATCACCCCTCCACTTT. Translating it yields CASSYRGVGSPLHF.

This clonotype was counted a few times. The chain carries TRBV5-1 and TRBJ2-1; TRBD2 aligns across 11 bases. The CDR3 has 16 residues. Germline V lookup: CDR1 SGHRS, CDR2 YFSETQ. V lost 0 bases to trimming and J lost 3 bases; unmatched junction nucleotides: 2. The CDR3 DNA follows: TGCGCCAGCAGCTTGGAGCTAGCGGGAGGCTACAATGAGCAGTTCTTC. Translation gives CASSLELAGGYNEQFF.

This clonotype was seen many times. The chain couples TRBV4-3 to TRBJ2-1; 10 positions agree with TRBD2. This CDR3 has 16 residues. Germline lookup yields CDR1 LGHNA and CDR2 YSLEER. Trimming cost V 2 bases and J 9 bases; bases outside gene matches: 10. The CDR3 sequence is CASSQSPAGGIFEQFF. The DNA for the CDR3 is TGCGCCAGCAGCCAATCCCCAGCGGGAGGGATCTTTGAGCAGTTCTTC.

This clonotype was found many times. This chain joins TRBV28 and TRBJ2-3, with TRBD2 matching 9 bases. The CDR3 covers 15 residues. V shed 9 bases and J 3 bases; nucleotides not matched to a gene: 10. From germline, CDR1 is MDHEN and CDR2 SYDVKM. CDR3 sequence (DNA): TGTGCCAGTGGCTTAGCGGGAGAGGGAACAGATACGCAGTATTTT. Translated, it gives CASGLAGEGTDTQYF.

This clonotype was seen many times. V is TRBV28 and J is TRBJ2-7, with D unclear. The CDR3 is 14 residues long. CDR1 and CDR2 (germline): MDHEN, SYDVKM. Between the trimmed V and J ends, which lost 2 bases and 2 bases, there was a span of 10 bases. In DNA form, the CDR3 reads TGTGCCAGCAGTTTACCGACGGATGCCTACGAGCAGTACTTC. It specifies CASSLPTDAYEQYF.

V gene TRBV6-2 or TRBV6-3 combines with J gene TRBJ2-7; no clear D. CDR1 is MNHEY, CDR2 SVGEGT, per germline. The germline V and J ends were trimmed by 10 bases and 3 bases, with 13 bases remaining between them. CDR3 length: 12 amino acids. CDR3 residues: CATLATLYEQYF. The CDR3 DNA reads as TGTGCCACCCTTGCTACTCTCTACGAGCAGTACTTC.

This clonotype was found many times. The gene calls are TRBV24-1 and TRBJ2-5; the match to TRBD1 covers 8 bases. The CDR3 is made up of 15 amino acids. The germline V gene has CDR1 KGHDR and CDR2 SFDVKD. The V segment lost 3 bases and the J segment 4 bases; nucleotides outside the gene matches: 6. The CDR3 DNA reads as TGTGCCACCAGTGATAATACAGGGGGATCAGAGACCCAGTACTTC. This sequence encodes CATSDNTGGSETQYF.

The V call is TRBV11-1, the J call TRBJ2-7, with D tentatively TRBD2 (6 bases). Per germline, CDR1 SGHAT and CDR2 FQDESV (reference sequence). This CDR3 spans 14 amino acids. V was cut by 3 bases and J by 2 bases, with 11 bases left in between. The CDR3 region is CASSFQRAPYEQYF. The CDR3 DNA follows: TGTGCCAGCAGCTTTCAGCGGGCCCCCTACGAGCAGTACTTC.